This TCR beta chain was sequenced for a study of vaccination and CD4 T cells after COVID-19. Concerning this clonotype: Its antigen is still unknown.

Once obtained from cultured CD4+ T cells, the DNA was sequenced using the Oncomine TCR Beta short-read assay. TCRdb reprocessed the PCR reads via MiXCR and lists one record per CDR3 protein. The sample lists roughly 6,200 distinct CDR3 sequences; 49% were seen once. Indicated treatment: roughly nine-day PBMC culture with coronavirus spike peptide pools or control peptides (ViraFEST assay). Unexposed donor CD4+ T cells predated the COVID-19 pandemic, collected 2011-2018. From germline, CDR1 is MNHNS and CDR2 SASEGT. There are 15 residues in the CDR3. V shed 6 bases and J 2 bases; nucleotides not matched to a gene: 7.

This clonotype was obtained from a human donor in good health. The sequencing input was CD4+ T cells from blood, cultured in vitro. The rearrangement links TRBV6-1 to TRBJ2-7; TRBD2 agrees at 10 bases. The CDR3 region is CASSSSGGRTYEQYF. Written as DNA, the CDR3 is TGTGCCAGCAGCTCTAGCGGGGGTCGCACCTACGAGCAGTACTTC.